Included here is one T cell receptor (beta chain) sequence, with context. Germline loops: CDR1 SEHNR, CDR2 FQNEAQ (reference sequence). There are 17 residues in the CDR3. Deletions cut 0 bases from V and 0 bases from J, with 14 bases between. Only in-frame clones appear in the TCRdb table, and some are missing; sequencing was by immunoSEQ multiplex PCR. The sample contains 110,000 or so clones, roughly 90% of which appear only once. The sample is drawn from a study of T cell responses to AZD1222 COVID-19 vaccine. Sequenced here: peripheral blood, sampled on day 0 of AZD1222 vaccination. The TCR comes from an adult in good health. The rearrangement uses TRBV7-9 and TRBJ1-1; a possible D gene is TRBD1 (5 bases). The CDR3 spells CASSLAGSGLLNTEAFF. The CDR3 DNA reads TGTGCCAGCAGCTTAGCCGGGTCAGGGCTTTTGAACACTGAAGCTTTCTTT.